Shown below are 24 T cell receptor beta chains from a single sample sequenced in a study of blood T cell repertoires in COVID-19. Measured with immunoSEQ multiplex PCR; TCRdb has only the in-frame clones, and not every one. The sample contains under 250,000 clones, less than 85% of which appear only once. Sequencing was performed on peripheral blood. Receptors were obtained from a woman in her seventies with active or convalescent COVID-19.

V and J are TRBV2 and TRBJ1-2; D may be TRBD1 (5 bases). Per the germline V gene, CDR1 is SNHLY and CDR2 is FYNNEI. The CDR3 totals 14 residues. The V gene lost 0 bases and the J gene lost 7 bases, with 12 bases spanning the gap. The CDR3 nucleotides read TGTGCCAGCAGTGAAGCTTCACAGGTGTTTGGCTACACCTTC. This translates into CASSEASQVFGYTF.

This chain links TRBV5-1 with TRBJ2-1; 8 positions agree with TRBD2. This CDR3 region has 16 residues. The germline V gene encodes CDR1 SGHRS and CDR2 YFSETQ. V trimming: 4 bases; J trimming: 9 bases; junction bases outside the gene matches: 15. DNA for the CDR3: TGCGCCAGCAGCGTAGCGGGGCACGAACCCCTCGGTGAGCAGTTCTTC. Its protein product is CASSVAGHEPLGEQFF.

The chain recombines TRBV5-6 with TRBJ2-5; 9 bases agree with TRBD1. The CDR3 runs to 15 residues. Germline-derived CDR1 and CDR2 are SGHDT and YYEEEE. V trimming: 6 bases; J trimming: 5 bases; junction bases outside the gene matches: 11. The CDR3 is CASTVTGGLGETQYF. The CDR3 DNA reads TGTGCCAGCACCGTCACAGGGGGCCTCGGGGAGACCCAGTACTTC.

This clone was picked up one time. The chain is built from TRBV5-1 and TRBJ1-2; D perhaps matches TRBD1 (6 bases). From germline, CDR1 is SGHRS and CDR2 YFSETQ. Trimming removed 4 bases from V and 5 bases from J, with 12 bases in between. The CDR3 sequence is 13 residues long. CDR3 in DNA: TGCGCCAGCAGCCTCACAGGGTTATATGGCTACACCTTC. The encoded protein is CASSLTGLYGYTF.

This chain connects TRBV5-1 to TRBJ2-3; 8 bases line up with TRBD1. Germline V gene sequence: CDR1 SGHRS, CDR2 YFSETQ. Trimming at V came to 0 bases and at J to 2 bases, leaving 2 bases not matched to a gene. The CDR3 loop spans 15 amino acids. CDR3 in amino acids: CASSLDRGDTDTQYF. The CDR3 DNA sequence: TGCGCCAGCAGCTTGGACAGGGGGGACACAGATACGCAGTATTTT. The full variable domain, completed using reference TRBV5-1 and TRBJ2-3, is KAGVTQTPRYLIKTRGQQVTLSCSPISGHRSVSWYQQTPGQGLQFLFEYFSETQRNKGNFPGRFSGRQFSNSRSEMNVSTLELGDSALYLCASSLDRGDTDTQYFGPGTRLTVL.

This clone showed up just once. The V gene is TRBV5-4, the J gene TRBJ1-4, with 7 bases that match TRBD1. Germline assignment: CDR1 SGHNT and CDR2 YYREEE (reference sequence). The CDR3 covers 15 residues. V shed 0 bases and J 6 bases; nucleotides not matched to a gene: 5. The CDR3 sequence is CASSLAGQGDEKLFF. In nucleotides, the CDR3 is TGTGCCAGCAGCTTGGCGGGTCAGGGGGATGAAAAACTGTTTTTT.

V and J are TRBV7-3 and TRBJ1-1, with D possibly matching TRBD1 (5 bases). The V end lost 5 bases, the J end lost 3 bases, and 13 bases lay between the germline ends. This CDR3 is built from 14 residues. Germline V gene data show CDR1 as SGHTA and CDR2 as FQGTGA. This CDR3 reads CASSPQGSYTEAFF. CDR3 DNA: TGTGCCAGCAGCCCCCAGGGTTCGTACACTGAAGCTTTCTTT. Looking up the rest from reference TRBV7-3 and TRBJ1-1 gives the full variable domain: GAGVSQTPSNKVTEKGKYVELRCDPISGHTALYWYRQSLGQGPEFLIYFQGTGAADDSGLPNDRFFAVRPEGSVSTLKIQRTERGDSAVYLCASSPQGSYTEAFFGQGTRLTVV.

V usage is TRBV3-1 (or the pseudogene TRBV3-2) and J usage is TRBJ1-1; 8 nucleotides align to TRBD1. Germline CDR1 LGHDT, CDR2 YNNKEL (reference sequence). The V segment lost 1 base and the J segment 5 bases; nucleotides outside the gene matches: 9. The CDR3 has 16 residues. The CDR3 here is CASSQAGQGVETEAFF. CDR3 DNA: TGTGCCAGCAGCCAAGCCGGACAGGGAGTAGAAACTGAAGCTTTCTTT.

The chain couples TRBV4-2 to TRBJ1-5; TRBD1 is a possible D gene (5 bases). V was cut by 1 base and J by 6 bases, with 13 bases left in between. The CDR3 is 15 amino acids. CDR1 LGHNA and CDR2 YNFKEQ come from the germline V gene. The CDR3 sequence: CASSQVRDGSQPQHF. For the CDR3, the DNA is TGTGCCAGCAGCCAAGTCAGGGACGGGAGTCAGCCCCAGCATTTT.

The CDR3 here is CASSPGGVNYGYTF. The CDR3, as DNA: TGTGCCAGCAGCCCAGGGGGGGTGAACTATGGCTACACCTTC. The rearrangement uses TRBV6-2 or TRBV6-3 and TRBJ1-2; 7 bases fit TRBD1. With V trimmed by 6 bases and J by 2 bases, 6 bases remained unmatched. This CDR3 comprises 14 residues. CDR1 is MNHEY and CDR2 is SVGEGT in the germline V gene.

The genes are TRBV6-4 and TRBJ1-2; the D is unclear. Deletions cut 6 bases from V and 6 bases from J, with 14 bases between. Germline values: CDR1 MRHNA, CDR2 SNTAGT. The CDR3 loop spans 13 amino acids. This CDR3 is CASSSTPADGYTF. In DNA, the CDR3 is TGTGCCAGCAGCTCTACACCGGCGGATGGCTACACCTTC.

The chain uses TRBV21-1 and TRBJ1-3. TRBV21-1 is described as a pseudogene. The CDR3 has 13 residues. The CDR3 loop reads CVRIRGSGNTIYF. In DNA form, the CDR3 reads TGTGTCAGGATCAGAGGGTCTGGAAACACCATATATTTT.

This clone came up once. The rearrangement links TRBV18 to TRBJ2-1; the match to TRBD2 covers 8 bases. Germline V gives CDR1 KGHSH, CDR2 LQKENI. With V trimmed by 4 bases and J by 2 bases, 4 bases remained unmatched. The CDR3 contains 15 residues. CDR3 bases: TGTGCCAGCTCACGGGGGCGGGGGGCCTACAATGAGCAGTTCTTC. It is translated as CASSRGRGAYNEQFF.

In this sample, this clone turned up a few times. The rearrangement joins TRBV11-3 to TRBJ2-1; TRBD2 matches at 8 bases. V dropped 5 bases and J dropped 8; count of bases not matched to a gene: 2. The CDR3 totals 12 residues. Germline assignment: CDR1 SGHNT and CDR2 YENEEA. In DNA, the CDR3 is TGTGCCAGCAGCCCCGGGGGGGATGAGCAGTTCTTC. Its protein product is CASSPGGDEQFF.

J is TRBJ2-5 and V is TRBV5-1, with D uncertain. The ends were cut back, 4 bases at V and 5 bases at J, with 9 bases in the middle. Per the germline V gene, CDR1 is SGHRS and CDR2 is YFSETQ. The CDR3 runs 12 residues. The CDR3 spells CASSPTWETQYF. The CDR3 DNA reads TGCGCCAGCAGCCCGACTTGGGAGACCCAGTACTTC.

This chain links TRBV5-6 with TRBJ2-5, with a tentative D call TRBD1 (8 bases). Trimming removed 4 bases from V and 3 bases from J, with 16 bases in between. The CDR3 runs 15 residues. CDR1 and CDR2 (germline): SGHDT, YYEEEE. The CDR3 spells CASSLDRAGEETQYF. As DNA, the CDR3 is TGTGCCAGCAGCCTGGACAGGGCGGGGGAAGAGACCCAGTACTTC.

The CDR3 region is CATSRDIDRENEKLFF. The CDR3 DNA sequence: TGTGCCACCAGCAGAGATATAGACAGGGAAAATGAAAAACTGTTTTTT. The rearrangement links TRBV15 to TRBJ1-4, with 7 bases fitting TRBD1. This CDR3 contains 16 residues. The V gene's germline CDR1 is LNHNV and CDR2 YYDKDF (reference sequence). With V trimmed by 0 bases and J by 5 bases, 6 bases remained unmatched.

The chain links TRBV6-4 to TRBJ2-3; TRBD2 aligns across 10 bases. Losses at the gene ends were 3 bases for V and 5 bases for J; bases not matched to a gene: 5. The CDR3 contains 15 residues. Germline CDR1 and CDR2: MRHNA and SNTAGT. DNA for the CDR3: TGTGCCAGCAGTGATACAGCGGGAGGGGGAGATACGCAGTATTTT. Translation gives CASSDTAGGGDTQYF.

This chain uses TRBV28 with TRBJ2-7; 11 bases are shared with TRBD2. Germline loops: CDR1 MDHEN, CDR2 SYDVKM. The CDR3 totals 14 residues. J lost 4 bases, V lost 6 bases, and 5 bases had no gene match. The CDR3 is CASRIAGGQYEQYF. The CDR3 bases are TGTGCCAGCAGGATAGCGGGAGGGCAGTACGAGCAGTACTTC.

The J gene is TRBJ2-7, the V gene TRBV30; D is perhaps TRBD2 (5 bases). Trimming took off 3 bases at V and 2 bases at J, with 17 bases between the two ends. Per the germline V gene, CDR1 is GTSNPN and CDR2 is SVGIG (reference sequence). CDR3 length equals 15 residues. Here the CDR3 DNA reads TGTGCCTGGAGAATCTCTGGGAGCGGTACCTACGAGCAGTACTTC. It specifies CAWRISGSGTYEQYF.

The chain links TRBV19 to TRBJ2-5; maybe TRBD1 (7 bases). The CDR3 contains 15 residues. V lost 3 bases to trimming and J lost 5 bases, with 16 bases between them. Germline lookup yields CDR1 LNHDA and CDR2 SQIVND (reference sequence). The CDR3 loop is CASSIGPGGHETQYF. The CDR3 region has the DNA TGTGCCAGTAGTATTGGTCCAGGGGGGCATGAGACCCAGTACTTC.

The rearrangement links TRBV5-1 to TRBJ1-1, with 7 bases matching TRBD1. The CDR3 sequence is 15 residues long. The trim removed 0 bases at V and 6 bases at J, leaving 8 bases unmatched. Per germline, CDR1 SGHRS and CDR2 YFSETQ. CDR3 in amino acids: CASSLGGQAWAEAFF. DNA of the CDR3: TGCGCCAGCAGCTTGGGCGGACAGGCGTGGGCTGAAGCTTTCTTT.

This chain links TRBV7-8 with TRBJ1-4; perhaps TRBD1 as D (5 bases). From germline, CDR1 is SGHVS and CDR2 FQNEAQ. V was cut by 1 base and J by 8 bases, with 17 bases left in between. The CDR3 sequence is 16 residues long. CDR3 DNA: TGTGCCAGCAGCTTAGGGGCGTGGGGGACTGCGGAAAAACTGTTTTTT. Translating gives CASSLGAWGTAEKLFF. The full variable domain, its missing parts supplied by reference TRBV7-8 and TRBJ1-4, is GAGVSQSPRYKVAKRGQDVALRCDPISGHVSLFWYQQALGQGPEFLTYFQNEAQLDKSGLPSDRFFAERPEGSVSTLKIQRTQQEDSAVYLCASSLGAWGTAEKLFFGSGTQLSVL.

The V and J genes are TRBV24-1 and TRBJ1-2; 9 nucleotides align to TRBD1. CDR3 length: 16 residues. V gave up 3 bases and J gave up 3 bases; unmatched junction bases: 7. Germline CDR1 reads KGHDR; CDR2 reads SFDVKD. CDR3 DNA: TGTGCCACCAGTGATCTCACAGGGGGCGCCGACTATGGCTACACCTTC. Encoded protein: CATSDLTGGADYGYTF.